This T cell receptor (beta chain) was identified during a study of tumor-infiltrating lymphocytes in primary liver carcinoma. Co-extracted RNA and DNA came from about 19-30 mg of unsorted bulk tissue. In germline, CDR1 is KGHDR, CDR2 SFDVKD. The CDR3 sequence is 16 residues long. The V gene end was trimmed by 3 bases and the J gene end by 5 bases; junction bases not matched to a gene: 12. cDNA specific to TCR beta was made from 500 ng of total RNA, with a constant-region primer employed for priming. Generation of the TCR beta libraries relied on three nested multiplex PCR rounds using slightly modified ARM-PCR. Rounds one and two of PCR, each of roughly 10 cycles, were primed with TRBV1-TRBV30 forward primers and a C-beta reverse primer. TCRdb redid the calling of the multiplex PCR reads with MiXCR, one entry per CDR3 protein. The sample has about 96,000 distinct CDR3 sequences; roughly 70% are singletons.

The sequence was collected from a man aged 35 to 55 with primary liver carcinoma and hepatitis B virus infection. Sequencing used tumor-adjacent normal liver tissue. J is TRBJ2-7 and V is TRBV24-1; TRBD2 matches 7 bases. Here the CDR3 DNA reads TGTGCCACCAGTGATCCGCACTCGGGCGGGAGCGACGAGCAGTACTTC. Its translation is CATSDPHSGGSDEQYF.